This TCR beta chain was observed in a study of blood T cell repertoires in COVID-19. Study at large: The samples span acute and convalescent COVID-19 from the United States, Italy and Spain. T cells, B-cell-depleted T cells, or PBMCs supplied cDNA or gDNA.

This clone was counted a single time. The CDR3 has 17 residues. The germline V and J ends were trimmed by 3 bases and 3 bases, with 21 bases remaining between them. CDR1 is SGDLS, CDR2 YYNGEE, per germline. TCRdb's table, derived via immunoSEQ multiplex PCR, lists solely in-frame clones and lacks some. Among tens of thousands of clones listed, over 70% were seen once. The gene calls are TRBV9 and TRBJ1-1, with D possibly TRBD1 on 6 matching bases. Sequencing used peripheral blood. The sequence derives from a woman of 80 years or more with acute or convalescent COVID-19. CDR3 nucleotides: TGTGCCAGCAGCGCCACCCGGGGACACCAAGGCGACACTGAAGCTTTCTTT. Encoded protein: CASSATRGHQGDTEAFF.